The next 5 T cell receptor beta chains were all read from a single sample in a study of T cells in Graves' hyperthyroidism and ophthalmopathy. Regions amplified from RNA transcripts were the TCR beta CDR3 regions. HTBI primers drove first-round RT-PCR of the TCR CDR3. TCRdb reanalysed the multiplex PCR reads using MiXCR and keeps one entry per CDR3 protein. The repertoire includes under 300,000 distinct CDR3 sequences, roughly 15% of them detected once, and approximately 8.6% sits in the top ten. The sample was blood. Receptors were obtained from a woman in her 30s with Graves' hyperthyroidism that later progressed to Graves' ophthalmopathy.

This clonotype occurred many times. CDR3 nucleotide sequence: TGTGCCAGCTCCCCCCGACCGAAGGGTAGGGGAGAGACCCAGTACTTC. Amino acids: CASSPRPKGRGETQYF. The genes are TRBV18 and TRBJ2-5; TRBD1 is a possible D gene (5 bases). This CDR3 is 16 amino acids long. V was shortened by 6 bases and J by 4 bases, with 21 bases between the two germline ends. CDR1 is KGHSH, CDR2 LQKENI, per germline. Full variable domain (missing parts from reference TRBV18 and TRBJ2-5): NAGVMQNPRHLVRRRGQEARLRCSPMKGHSHVYWYRQLPEEGLKFMVYLQKENIIDESGMPKERFSAEFPKEGPSILRIQQVVRGDSAAYFCASSPRPKGRGETQYFGPGTRLLVL.

This clonotype turned up a few times. The rearrangement uses TRBV4-3 and TRBJ2-7; D is unresolved. The CDR3 has 15 amino acids. Trimming left V 0 bases short and J 4 bases short, with 13 bases between. In germline, CDR1 is LGHNA, CDR2 YSLEER. CDR3 in amino acids: CASSQEHNEHYEQYF. Here the CDR3 DNA reads TGCGCCAGCAGCCAAGAGCACAACGAACATTACGAGCAGTACTTC.

This clonotype has at least ten counts. The rearrangement joins TRBV19 to TRBJ2-3, with D possibly TRBD2 on 6 matching bases. Per the germline V gene, CDR1 is LNHDA and CDR2 is SQIVND (reference sequence). There are 15 residues in the CDR3. V was pared by 3 bases and J by 2 bases, with 12 bases between. CDR3 bases: TGTGCCAGTAGTATGGAGGAGGGGCACACAGATACGCAGTATTTT. This sequence encodes CASSMEEGHTDTQYF.

This clonotype came up many times. The rearrangement uses TRBV19 and TRBJ2-2; D not certain. CDR1 LNHDA and CDR2 SQIVND come from the germline V gene (reference sequence). The V gene lost 5 bases and the J gene lost 7 bases, with 14 bases spanning the gap. This CDR3 contains 14 residues. The CDR3 loop is CASSPTPSGGELFF. In nucleotides, the CDR3 is TGTGCCAGTAGTCCCACCCCCTCGGGCGGGGAGCTGTTTTTT.

This clonotype was picked up many times. This chain joins TRBV7-2 and TRBJ2-7, with 10 nucleotides matching TRBD2. Germline CDR1 SGHTA, CDR2 FQGNSA. The V segment lost 6 bases and the J segment 4 bases; nucleotides outside the gene matches: 6. CDR3 length: 14 residues. CDR3 sequence reads: CASRRTSGPYEQYF. DNA for the CDR3: TGTGCCAGCAGACGGACTAGCGGTCCATACGAGCAGTACTTC.